The 16 T cell receptor beta chains below come from one sample, sequenced in a study of post-analysis software for immune sequencing data. Regarding the study as a whole: About five TRBV segments appeared more often in patients than in controls, and TRBV5-6, TRBV5-1 and TRBV20-1 were among these.

Antigens of these TCRs are unknown. Researchers reported that TCR beta cDNA libraries carried unique molecular identifiers. From the PCR reads, TCRdb called clonotypes with MiXCR, one entry per CDR3 protein. Altogether fewer than 850,000 distinct CDR3 sequences are present, 30% being singletons, with the ten largest covering 0.56%. The material sequenced was blood. These receptors were collected from a girl between 10 and 17 years old with multiple sclerosis.

This clonotype occurred a few times. A read error may explain this, as a much larger clone is one base away. The chain employs TRBV28 and TRBJ2-3; 10 bases are a match to TRBD2. The V gene's germline CDR1 is MDHEN and CDR2 SYDVKM. This CDR3 comprises 14 residues. V was pared by 4 bases and J by 4 bases, with 2 bases of the junction left unmatched. CDR3 coding DNA: TGTGCCAGCAGTTCTAGCGGGAGCGCAGATACGCAGTATTTT. Translated: CASSSSGSADTQYF.

V gene TRBV7-9 combines with J gene TRBJ1-2; D not resolved. V lost 5 bases, J lost 0 bases, and 13 bases lay in between. Germline assignment: CDR1 SEHNR and CDR2 FQNEAQ (reference sequence). This CDR3 has 15 residues. DNA of the CDR3: TGTGCCAGCAGCCCTAACTACTATACTAACTATGGCTACACCTTC. Its translation: CASSPNYYTNYGYTF.

This clonotype was recorded at least ten times. This chain uses TRBV29-1 with TRBJ2-5, with D possibly being TRBD1 (5 bases). This CDR3 has 12 residues. The V gene's germline CDR1 is SQVTM and CDR2 ANQGSEA. The V and J ends lost 4 bases and 3 bases respectively, with 9 bases between them. The CDR3 DNA reads TGCAGCGTTGGGCAGGGCGAAGAGACCCAGTACTTC. Residues: CSVGQGEETQYF. The full variable domain, rest sourced from reference TRBV29-1 and TRBJ2-5, is SAVISQKPSRDICQRGTSLTIQCQVDSQVTMMFWYRQQPGQSLTLIATANQGSEATYESGFVIDKFPISRPNLTFSTLTVSNMSPEDSSIYLCSVGQGEETQYFGPGTRLLVL.

This clonotype occurred a few times. The chain is built from TRBV5-6 and TRBJ1-1; TRBD1 matches 8 bases. Germline loops: CDR1 SGHDT, CDR2 YYEEEE. This CDR3 is 14 amino acids long. The V segment lost 4 bases and the J segment 3 bases; nucleotides outside the gene matches: 5. This CDR3 reads CASSPGGAYTEAFF. CDR3 sequence (DNA): TGTGCCAGCAGCCCAGGGGGCGCTTACACTGAAGCTTTCTTT.

With regard to this clonotype: Being one base from a much bigger clone, this may be a read error. The CDR3 loop reads CAIGIDYGYTF. The DNA of the CDR3 is TGTGCCATCGGGATAGATTATGGCTACACCTTC. The chain is built from TRBV10-3 and TRBJ1-2, with unresolved D. Germline values: CDR1 ENHRY, CDR2 SYGVKD. The CDR3 extends over 11 amino acids. Trimming shortened V by 8 bases and J by 5 bases, and 9 bases separated the two germline ends.

The chain carries TRBV9 and TRBJ1-4; 7 bases agree with TRBD1. The J segment lost 3 bases and the V segment lost 4 bases, leaving 3 bases of the junction unmatched. The CDR3 extends over 14 amino acids. The germline V gene encodes CDR1 SGDLS and CDR2 YYNGEE. In DNA, the CDR3 is TGTGCCAGCAGCCCGGACAGGTCTAATGAAAAACTGTTTTTT. Its protein product is CASSPDRSNEKLFF. Full variable domain (rest looked up from reference TRBV9 and TRBJ1-4): DSGVTQTPKHLITATGQRVTLRCSPRSGDLSVYWYQQSLDQGLQFLIQYYNGEERAKGNILERFSAQQFPDLHSELNLSSLELGDSALYFCASSPDRSNEKLFFGSGTQLSVL.

The chain employs TRBV10-3 and TRBJ1-5; D unclear. The germline CDR1 and CDR2 sequences are ENHRY and SYGVKD. This CDR3 has 13 amino acids. Trimming took 4 bases from V and 5 from J, leaving 9 bases between them. DNA for the CDR3: TGTGCCATCAGTGGAAGAGAAGATCAGCCCCAGCATTTT. Protein: CAISGREDQPQHF.

The sample holds a few counts of this clonotype. The chain employs TRBV27 and TRBJ2-4; D is perhaps TRBD2 (6 bases). CDR1 and CDR2 (germline): MNHEY, SMNVEV (reference sequence). The CDR3 consists of 12 residues. V was clipped by 8 bases and J by 7 bases, with 12 bases between them. The CDR3 coding sequence is TGTGCCAGCGCAGGCCGGGGGAACATTCAGTACTTC. This translates into CASAGRGNIQYF.

In this sample, this clonotype turned up a few times. This chain joins TRBV13 and TRBJ2-1; D might be TRBD2 (6 bases). CDR1 is PRHDT and CDR2 is FYEKMQ in the germline V gene (reference sequence). This CDR3 region has 16 residues. V dropped 5 bases and J dropped 5 bases, with 19 bases sitting between them. The CDR3 here is CASSINRDFLNNEQFF. The CDR3 bases are TGTGCCAGCAGCATAAACCGGGACTTCCTTAACAATGAGCAGTTCTTC.

The rearrangement uses TRBV3-1 and TRBJ2-4; D is unresolved. CDR1 is LGHDT, CDR2 YNNKEL, per germline (reference sequence). The CDR3 has 14 residues. Trimming removed 4 bases at V and 8 bases at J, with 15 bases between. CDR3 sequence reads: CASSPDVYTDIQYF. In DNA, the CDR3 is TGTGCCAGCAGCCCGGACGTTTACACAGACATTCAGTACTTC.

This clonotype was detected only once. J is TRBJ1-2 and V is TRBV12-3 or TRBV12-4; D gene ambiguous. CDR3 length: 15 amino acids. Trimming removed 5 bases from V and 2 bases from J, with 15 bases in between. This chain's CDR3 is CASSPQIGRNYGYTF. The CDR3 bases are TGTGCCAGCAGTCCACAAATCGGACGGAACTATGGCTACACCTTC.

The rearrangement uses TRBV18 and TRBJ1-6; D uncertain. Germline CDR1 reads KGHSH; CDR2 reads LQKENI. This CDR3 has 13 residues. The V gene lost 2 bases and the J gene lost 5 bases, with 4 bases spanning the gap. The CDR3, as DNA: TGTGCCAGCTCACCAAGTGATAATTCACCCCTCCACTTT. Translated: CASSPSDNSPLHF.

The J gene is TRBJ1-5, the V gene TRBV29-1; D remains unclear. The CDR3 runs to 12 residues. Trimming cost V 4 bases and J 0 bases, with 4 bases left between them. Germline CDR1 reads SQVTM; CDR2 reads ANQGSEA. CDR3 coding DNA: TGCAGCGTTGCGTATAGCAATCAGCCCCAGCATTTT. It codes for CSVAYSNQPQHF.

Details on this clonotype: Germline is not matched at one junction end, which may reflect a read error. This sequence joins TRBV6-5 and TRBJ2-7, with 11 bases that match TRBD2. The CDR3 has 14 amino acids. Germline CDR1 MNHEY, CDR2 SVGAGI. CDR3: CACSPRTSGYEQYF. DNA for the CDR3: TGTGCCTGCAGCCCTAGGACTAGCGGGTACGAGCAGTACTTC.

The rearrangement uses TRBV7-2 and TRBJ2-7, with a tentative D call TRBD1 (6 bases). Per germline, CDR1 SGHTA and CDR2 FQGNSA. The CDR3 loop spans 16 amino acids. V was trimmed by 1 base and J by 2 bases, leaving 15 bases between them. The CDR3 here is CASSLVGQSSTYEQYF. The CDR3 nucleotides are TGTGCCAGCAGCTTAGTCGGACAGAGTAGCACCTACGAGCAGTACTTC.

This clonotype was seen many times. V is TRBV6-5 and J is TRBJ2-5, with a possible D match to TRBD2 (5 bases). This CDR3 comprises 12 residues. V lost 8 bases and J lost 6, with 13 bases in between. Germline V lookup: CDR1 MNHEY, CDR2 SVGAGI. This CDR3 is CASGLLRKTQYF. Here the CDR3 DNA reads TGTGCCAGCGGACTCCTAAGGAAGACCCAGTACTTC.